This T cell receptor beta chain was recovered during a study of monozygotic twins with cystic fibrosis. The assay was immunoSEQ multiplex PCR, and TCRdb's table has in-frame clones only and misses some. This sample has more than 25,000 clones; about nine tenths occur once, and the top ten carry 0.54%. General study points: Monozygotic CF twins shared more identical nucleotide clonotypes than unrelated patients.

This CDR3 has 15 amino acids. Deletions cut 0 bases from V and 5 bases from J, with 13 bases between. Germline lookup yields CDR1 MNHEY and CDR2 SMNVEV (reference sequence). Concerning this clone: The antigen is not known.

The specimen sequenced was blood. The chain has TRBV27 and TRBJ1-1; weak D call: TRBD1 (6 bases). This clonotype originated in a girl aged 2 to 10 with cystic fibrosis. The CDR3: CASSLSAGVVTEAFF. As DNA, the CDR3 is TGTGCCAGCAGTTTATCAGCAGGGGTAGTGACTGAAGCTTTCTTT.